The T cell receptor (beta chain) described here comes from a study of blood T cell repertoires in COVID-19. V lost 4 bases, J lost 3 bases, and 13 bases lay in between. Germline CDR1 is SGDLS and CDR2 is YYNGEE. The CDR3 has 15 residues. TCRdb keeps only in-frame clones here, not all; method: immunoSEQ multiplex PCR. Found here are some 300,000 clones, about 88% of them singletons; the top ten hold 1.3%. The sample taken for sequencing was peripheral blood. This sequence originates from a man between 65 and 79 years old with acute or convalescent COVID-19. The J gene is TRBJ1-4, the V gene TRBV9; TRBD1 is a possible D gene (5 bases). CDR3 residues: CASSPREGPNEKLFF. CDR3 DNA sequence: TGTGCCAGCAGCCCCAGGGAGGGGCCTAATGAAAAACTGTTTTTT.